This T cell receptor beta chain stems from a study of blood T cells in healthy people across ages. The CDR3 runs 15 residues. From germline, CDR1 is SGHKS and CDR2 YYEKEE (reference sequence). Trimming cost V 1 base and J 6 bases, with 14 bases left between them. Sample donors were healthy Caucasian individuals that came from Russia, aged about 6 to 95. Primed by a sample-barcoded 5' primer and a J-beta primer mix, a second PCR proceeded for roughly 7 to 12 cycles. Via MiXCR, TCRdb re-called the 5' RACE reads, giving one row per CDR3 protein. The sample records some 1.6 million distinct CDR3 sequences, about 35% being singletons. A single count supports this clonotype.

The sequence was obtained from a woman aged 30 to 39 in good health. This chain connects TRBV5-5 to TRBJ2-1; D is unclear. Sequences were obtained from blood. CDR3 amino acids: CASSLWARVGNEQFF. The DNA of the CDR3 is TGTGCCAGCAGCTTGTGGGCTAGGGTCGGCAATGAGCAGTTCTTC.